The sequence of this T cell receptor beta chain was determined in a study of blood T cell repertoires in COVID-19. Measured with immunoSEQ multiplex PCR; TCRdb has only the in-frame clones, and not every one. The sample carries around 300,000 clones, roughly nine tenths recorded once. This CDR3 region has 16 residues. CDR1 and CDR2 (germline): SGHTA, FQGNSA. Trimming took off 4 bases at V and 7 bases at J, with 17 bases between the two ends. The chain has TRBV7-2 and TRBJ1-6, with a possible D match to TRBD1 (6 bases). Material: PBMCs or T cells enriched from blood (not recorded which). The receptor comes from a woman between 18 and 29 years old who had recovered from COVID-19. The CDR3 region is CASSYSSGTRNSPLHF. As DNA, the CDR3 is TGTGCCAGCAGCTACTCTTCCGGGACAAGGAATTCACCCCTCCACTTT.